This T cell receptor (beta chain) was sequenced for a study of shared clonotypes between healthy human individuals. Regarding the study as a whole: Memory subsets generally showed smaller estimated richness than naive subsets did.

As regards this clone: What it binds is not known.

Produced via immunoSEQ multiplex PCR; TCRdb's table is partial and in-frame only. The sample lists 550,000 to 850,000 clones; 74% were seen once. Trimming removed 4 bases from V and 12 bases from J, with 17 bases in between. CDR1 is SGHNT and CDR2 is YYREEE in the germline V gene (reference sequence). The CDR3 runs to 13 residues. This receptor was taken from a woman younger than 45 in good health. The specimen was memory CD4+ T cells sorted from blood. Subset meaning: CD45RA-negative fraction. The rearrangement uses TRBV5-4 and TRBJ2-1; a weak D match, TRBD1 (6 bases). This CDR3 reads CASSSWTANSQFF. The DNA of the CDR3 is TGTGCCAGCAGCAGCTGGACAGCAAATTCGCAGTTCTTC.